This passage covers 29 T cell receptor beta chains from one sample sequenced in a study of blood T cells in healthy people across ages. Primed by a sample-barcoded 5' primer and a J-beta primer mix, a second PCR proceeded for about 7 to 12 cycles. TCRdb processed the 5' RACE reads anew with MiXCR; each CDR3 protein has one entry. The sample lists about 640,000 distinct CDR3 sequences, approximately 59% occurring once. Sequencing used blood. These receptors all stem from a man aged 60-69 years in good health.

The chain joins TRBV20-1 to TRBJ1-2; possibly TRBD1 for D (5 bases). Germline values: CDR1 DFQATT, CDR2 SNEGSKA (reference sequence). The V and J ends lost 3 bases and 4 bases respectively, with 12 bases between them. This CDR3 comprises 13 residues. CDR3 nucleotides: TGCAGTGCTAGTGAGACAGCCGCCTATGGCTACACCTTC. It encodes CSASETAAYGYTF.

This clonotype was seen more than once but under ten times. The chain couples TRBV20-1 to TRBJ2-1, with 11 bases fitting TRBD2. After removal of 0 bases from V and 3 bases from J, the junction contained 1 base not matched to a gene. The germline V gene has CDR1 DFQATT and CDR2 SNEGSKA (reference sequence). The length of the CDR3 is 15 residues. CDR3 sequence: CSARETSGGYNEQFF. CDR3 sequence (DNA): TGCAGTGCTAGAGAAACTAGCGGGGGCTACAATGAGCAGTTCTTC.

The genes are TRBV7-9 and TRBJ2-1, with D hard to call. From germline, CDR1 is SEHNR and CDR2 FQNEAQ (reference sequence). This CDR3 has 11 amino acids. V lost 6 bases and J lost 9, with 9 bases in between. The CDR3 protein is CASRRLGEQFF. The CDR3 bases are TGTGCCAGCAGGAGGCTGGGTGAGCAGTTCTTC.

This chain connects TRBV20-1 to TRBJ1-6; TRBD1 matches at 7 bases. Germline V gene data show CDR1 as DFQATT and CDR2 as SNEGSKA (reference sequence). The CDR3 totals 15 residues. Trimming at V came to 5 bases and at J to 2 bases, leaving 6 bases not matched to a gene. CDR3 DNA: TGCAGTGCTGAACAGGGGACCCCCTATAATTCACCCCTCCACTTT. Protein: CSAEQGTPYNSPLHF.

This clonotype appeared a single time. The genes are TRBV6-5 and TRBJ2-5; D is possibly TRBD1 (5 bases). The V gene's germline CDR1 is MNHEY and CDR2 SVGAGI. The V and J ends lost 0 bases and 4 bases respectively, with 18 bases between them. This CDR3 has 17 residues. CDR3 amino acids: CASSYSGPAQGVETQYF. The CDR3 DNA reads TGTGCCAGCAGTTACTCTGGGCCAGCCCAAGGGGTAGAGACCCAGTACTTC.

J is TRBJ2-3 and V is TRBV6-5; D unclear. Per germline, CDR1 MNHEY and CDR2 SVGAGI. V was cut by 7 bases and J by 4 bases, with 6 bases left in between. This CDR3 is built from 11 residues. Here the CDR3 reads CASKSADTQYF. The CDR3 DNA reads TGTGCCAGCAAGTCGGCAGATACGCAGTATTTT.

This sequence joins TRBV4-1 and TRBJ2-3; D may correspond to TRBD1 or TRBD2 (6 bases each). This CDR3 region has 17 residues. CDR1 and CDR2 (germline): MGHRA, YSYEKL. V shed 2 bases and J shed 3 bases, with 18 bases lying between them. CDR3 DNA: TGCGCCAGCAGCCAAATCTTAGGGGGGCGGCAAACAGATACGCAGTATTTT. Encoded protein: CASSQILGGRQTDTQYF.

The rearrangement links TRBV5-1 to TRBJ1-6, with no clear D. Trimming shortened V by 0 bases and J by 13 bases, and 11 bases separated the two germline ends. From germline, CDR1 is SGHRS and CDR2 YFSETQ. The CDR3 length is 13 residues. The CDR3 nucleotides read TGCGCCAGCAGCTTGGAAGCGCCCGGGCCCCTCCACTTT. Amino acids: CASSLEAPGPLHF.

This clonotype was picked up a small number of times. The chain joins TRBV11-2 to TRBJ2-2; TRBD2 aligns across 7 bases. Trimming cost V 1 base and J 5 bases; bases outside gene matches: 1. Germline CDR1 SGHAT, CDR2 FQNNGV. The CDR3 is 14 residues long. The CDR3 spells CASSLGGGTGELFF. The CDR3 region has the DNA TGTGCCAGCAGCTTAGGGGGGGGGACCGGGGAGCTGTTTTTT. The variable domain in full, with the rest retrieved from reference TRBV11-2 and TRBJ2-2, is EAGVAQSPRYKIIEKRQSVAFWCNPISGHATLYWYQQILGQGPKLLIQFQNNGVVDDSQLPKDRFSAERLKGVDSTLKIQPAKLEDSAVYLCASSLGGGTGELFFGEGSRLTVL.

The chain has TRBV4-3 and TRBJ1-2; TRBD1 matches 7 bases. This CDR3 is 13 amino acids long. The germline V gene encodes CDR1 LGHNA and CDR2 YSLEER. V lost 4 bases and J lost 7; bases outside the gene matches: 6. The CDR3 DNA reads TGCGCCAGCAGCCCGCGACAGGGTGGTGGCTACACCTTC. It specifies CASSPRQGGGYTF.

The chain has TRBV24-1 and TRBJ2-7; D unclear. The J call is uncertain, as TRBJ2-5 better fits the DNA end. Germline CDR1 KGHDR, CDR2 SFDVKD. CDR3 size: 14 residues. The CDR3 here is CATSDGPGSETQYF. CDR3 sequence (DNA): TGTGCCACCAGTGATGGCCCAGGCAGTGAGACCCAGTACTTC.

The CDR3 sequence is CSAGRATDYEQYF. In nucleotides, the CDR3 is TGCAGTGCGGGGAGGGCTACCGACTACGAGCAGTACTTC. The chain carries TRBV20-1 and TRBJ2-7; 7 bases are shared with TRBD2. This CDR3 is 13 amino acids long. Per germline, CDR1 DFQATT and CDR2 SNEGSKA (reference sequence). Trimming at V came to 6 bases and at J to 3 bases, leaving 8 bases not matched to a gene.

The chain carries TRBV5-6 and TRBJ2-7; possible D gene TRBD1, 5 bases. Deletions cut 4 bases from V and 1 base from J, with 15 bases between. This CDR3 is built from 15 residues. Germline CDR1 SGHDT, CDR2 YYEEEE. The CDR3 sequence is CASSELRAVSYEQYF. The CDR3 nucleotides are TGTGCCAGCAGCGAGCTCAGGGCGGTTTCCTACGAGCAGTACTTC. The variable domain in full, completed from reference TRBV5-6 and TRBJ2-7, reads DAGVTQSPTHLIKTRGQQVTLRCSPKSGHDTVSWYQQALGQGPQFIFQYYEEEERQRGNFPDRFSGHQFPNYSSELNVNALLLGDSALYLCASSELRAVSYEQYFGPGTRLTVT.

The J gene is TRBJ1-1, the V gene TRBV25-1, with a tentative D call TRBD1 (5 bases). V was pared by 1 base and J by 0 bases, with 9 bases between. The CDR3 contains 15 residues. Germline V gives CDR1 MGHDK, CDR2 SYGVNS. CDR3 bases: TGTGCCAGCAGTGAATTTAGGGGCATGAACACTGAAGCTTTCTTT. Translation gives CASSEFRGMNTEAFF.

The chain recombines TRBV5-1 with TRBJ2-1; D may match TRBD1 or TRBD2 (5 bases each). There are 14 residues in the CDR3. Trimming removed 0 bases at V and 7 bases at J, with 11 bases between. Germline-derived CDR1 and CDR2 are SGHRS and YFSETQ. The CDR3 loop is CASSLALEGNEQFF. Written as DNA, the CDR3 is TGCGCCAGCAGCTTGGCCCTTGAGGGGAATGAGCAGTTCTTC. Filled out from reference TRBV5-1 and TRBJ2-1, the complete variable domain reads KAGVTQTPRYLIKTRGQQVTLSCSPISGHRSVSWYQQTPGQGLQFLFEYFSETQRNKGNFPGRFSGRQFSNSRSEMNVSTLELGDSALYLCASSLALEGNEQFFGPGTRLTVL.

The J gene is TRBJ2-7, the V gene TRBV4-1; D perhaps matches TRBD2 (5 bases). CDR3 length equals 14 residues. Trimming took off 3 bases at V and 1 base at J, with 10 bases between the two ends. The germline gives CDR1 MGHRA, CDR2 YSYEKL. The CDR3 DNA follows: TGCGCCAGCAGCCAGAGGGAACAATCCTACGAGCAGTACTTC. Translation gives CASSQREQSYEQYF.

The gene calls are TRBV28 and TRBJ2-7; the D call may be TRBD1 or TRBD2 (5 bases each). Trimming pared 4 bases from V and 1 base from J, leaving 11 bases between. This CDR3 is 14 amino acids long. Germline V gives CDR1 MDHEN, CDR2 SYDVKM. The CDR3 region has the DNA TGTGCCAGCAGTTCCACGGGACGGTCCTACGAGCAGTACTTC. It translates to CASSSTGRSYEQYF.

The J gene is TRBJ2-2, the V gene TRBV4-1; D is unclear. CDR1 and CDR2 (germline): MGHRA, YSYEKL. The CDR3 consists of 16 residues. Trimming took 3 bases from V and 0 from J, leaving 11 bases between them. The CDR3: CASSHLGLANTGELFF. In nucleotides, the CDR3 is TGCGCCAGCAGCCATTTAGGGCTAGCGAACACCGGGGAGCTGTTTTTT.

The sample holds many counts of this clonotype. The genes are TRBV29-1 and TRBJ2-1; 7 nucleotides match TRBD1. V was clipped by 7 bases and J by 6 bases; unmatched bases: 3. CDR3 length equals 11 residues. Germline CDR1 reads SQVTM; CDR2 reads ANQGSEA. CDR3 sequence (DNA): TGCAGCGCCGACAGGGCCAATGAGCAGTTCTTC. This gives the protein CSADRANEQFF.

The chain employs TRBV20-1 and TRBJ2-6, with D possibly matching TRBD1 (5 bases). There are 16 residues in the CDR3. V was clipped by 6 bases and J by 0 bases, with 15 bases between them. CDR1 is DFQATT and CDR2 is SNEGSKA in the germline V gene (reference sequence). CDR3 region: CSAPRAGNSGANVLTF. Here the CDR3 DNA reads TGCAGTGCCCCCAGGGCAGGGAACTCTGGGGCCAACGTCCTGACTTTC.

This clonotype was seen once. The chain couples TRBV4-2 to TRBJ2-1; no clear D gene. Per the germline V gene, CDR1 is LGHNA and CDR2 is YNFKEQ. The CDR3 covers 11 residues. Trimming removed 7 bases at V and 7 bases at J, with 8 bases between. CDR3 bases: TGTGCCAGCAACGTCCAAAATGAGCAGTTCTTC. This encodes CASNVQNEQFF.

The rearrangement joins TRBV21-1 to TRBJ2-7; TRBD1, the table's D call, was not compared with the DNA. TRBV21-1 is classified as a pseudogene. The CDR3 extends over 20 amino acids. CDR3 coding DNA: TGTGCCAGCAGCAAACACCGCATGAAACGCAGACAGGGGGTATTCTACGAGCAGTACTTC. Its protein product is CASSKHRMKRRQGVFYEQYF.

This chain joins TRBV24-1 and TRBJ2-7; TRBD2 matches 7 bases. The DNA end is more similar to TRBJ2-5, so the J call may be wrong. CDR3 length: 14 residues. Looked up from germline, CDR1 is KGHDR and CDR2 is SFDVKD. Here the CDR3 DNA reads TGTGCCACCAGTGATGCGCGGGGAGGGGAGACCCAGTACTTC. Translation: CATSDARGGETQYF.

V usage is TRBV3-1 and J usage is TRBJ2-5, with D maybe TRBD2 (6 bases). The CDR3 is 14 amino acids. Germline V lookup: CDR1 LGHDT, CDR2 YNNKEL (reference sequence). V was pared by 4 bases and J by 11 bases, with 20 bases between. The CDR3 spells CASSPRDSLREQYF. The CDR3 coding sequence is TGTGCCAGCAGCCCCCGGGACTCCCTTCGTGAGCAGTACTTC.

The chain employs TRBV4-2 and TRBJ1-2; D ambiguous. Germline loops: CDR1 LGHNA, CDR2 YNFKEQ. Trimming left V 4 bases short and J 4 bases short, with 10 bases between. This CDR3 is built from 13 residues. This CDR3 is CASSPAHTYGYTF. DNA for the CDR3: TGTGCCAGCAGCCCGGCGCACACCTATGGCTACACCTTC.

This clonotype was seen only a few times. The rearrangement joins TRBV9 to TRBJ2-7; D not resolved. The CDR3 is made up of 15 amino acids. Deletions cut 4 bases from V and 3 bases from J, with 17 bases between. CDR1 and CDR2 from the germline V gene are SGDLS and YYNGEE. The DNA for the CDR3 is TGTGCCAGCAGCCCCGGAAGGACCTTTAACTACGAGCAGTACTTC. Residues: CASSPGRTFNYEQYF.

This clonotype was seen more than once but under ten times. The chain's CDR3 is CSARDGLYGGYNEQFF. CDR3 bases: TGCAGCGCCCGTGATGGGCTCTATGGCGGCTACAATGAGCAGTTCTTC. The chain joins TRBV29-1 to TRBJ2-1; no definite D call. CDR1 and CDR2 (germline): SQVTM, ANQGSEA. V gave up 7 bases and J gave up 3 bases, with 22 bases separating them. CDR3 length equals 16 residues.

This clonotype was found a few times. For the CDR3, the DNA is TGTGCCAGCAGTGCGATCACCGGGACAGGGGACGAGCAGTACTTC. This codes for CASSAITGTGDEQYF. This chain links TRBV28 with TRBJ2-7, with 10 bases aligning to TRBD1. Germline CDR1 reads MDHEN; CDR2 reads SYDVKM. Trimming took 5 bases from V and 5 from J; bases not matched to a gene: 9. This CDR3 is built from 15 residues. Looking up the rest from reference TRBV28 and TRBJ2-7 gives the full variable domain: DVKVTQSSRYLVKRTGEKVFLECVQDMDHENMFWYRQDPGLGLRLIYFSYDVKMKEKGDIPEGYSVSREKKERFSLILESASTNQTSMYLCASSAITGTGDEQYFGPGTRLTVT.

Turning to this clonotype: Mismatch with germline at one junction end may stem from a read error. The CDR3 DNA reads TGTGCCTGCAGCGTAGAACCCGGGGGCCCTCACAATGAGCAGTTCTTC. Amino acids: CACSVEPGGPHNEQFF. The chain links TRBV9 to TRBJ2-1, with D possibly being TRBD1 or TRBD2 (6 bases each). The CDR3 sequence is 16 residues long. Germline-derived CDR1 and CDR2 are SGDLS and YYNGEE.